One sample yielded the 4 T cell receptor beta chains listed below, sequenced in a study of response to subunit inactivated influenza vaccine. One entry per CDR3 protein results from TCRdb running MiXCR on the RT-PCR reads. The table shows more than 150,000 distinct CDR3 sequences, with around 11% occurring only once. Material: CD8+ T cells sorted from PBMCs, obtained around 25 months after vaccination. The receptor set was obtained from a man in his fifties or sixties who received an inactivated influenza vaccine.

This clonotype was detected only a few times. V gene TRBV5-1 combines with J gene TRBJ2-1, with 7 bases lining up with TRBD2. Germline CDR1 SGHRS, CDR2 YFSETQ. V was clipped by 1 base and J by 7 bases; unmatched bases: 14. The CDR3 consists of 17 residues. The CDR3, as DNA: TGCGCCAGCAGCTTGAATACCGGGCGGGAGTCGGGGAATGAGCAGTTCTTC. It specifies CASSLNTGRESGNEQFF.

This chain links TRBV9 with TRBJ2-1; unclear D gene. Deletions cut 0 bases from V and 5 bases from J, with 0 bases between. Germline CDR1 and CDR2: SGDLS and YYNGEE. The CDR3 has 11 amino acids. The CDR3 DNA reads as TGTGCCAGCAGCGTAGACAATGAGCAGTTCTTC. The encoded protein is CASSVDNEQFF.

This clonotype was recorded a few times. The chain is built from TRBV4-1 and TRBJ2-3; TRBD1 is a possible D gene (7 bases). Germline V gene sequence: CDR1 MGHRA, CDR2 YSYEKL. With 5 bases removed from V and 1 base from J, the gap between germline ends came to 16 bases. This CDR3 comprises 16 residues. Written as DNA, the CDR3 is TGCGCCAGCAGCTACTCTGACAGGGAGGGCACAGATACGCAGTATTTT. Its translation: CASSYSDREGTDTQYF.

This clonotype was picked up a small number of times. The CDR3 bases are TGCAGTGCTAGAGTGAACTGGAACACCGGGGAGCTGTTTTTT. This translates into CSARVNWNTGELFF. V gene TRBV20-1 combines with J gene TRBJ2-2, with unresolved D. The V gene lost 1 base and the J gene lost 1 base, with 7 bases spanning the gap. The length of the CDR3 is 14 residues. The germline gives CDR1 DFQATT, CDR2 SNEGSKA (reference sequence).